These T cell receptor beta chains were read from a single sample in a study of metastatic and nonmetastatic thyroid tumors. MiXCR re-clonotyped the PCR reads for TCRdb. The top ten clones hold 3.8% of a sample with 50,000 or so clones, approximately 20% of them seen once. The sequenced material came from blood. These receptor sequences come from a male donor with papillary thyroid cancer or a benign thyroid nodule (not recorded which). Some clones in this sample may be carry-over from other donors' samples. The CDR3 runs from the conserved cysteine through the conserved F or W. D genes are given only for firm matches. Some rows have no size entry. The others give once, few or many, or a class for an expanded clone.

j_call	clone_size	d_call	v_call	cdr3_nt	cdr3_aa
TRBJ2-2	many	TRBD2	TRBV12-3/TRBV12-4	TGTGCCAGCAGTTTCCCTACTGGCGGGGGGAACACCGGGGAGCTGTTTTTT	CASSFPTGGGNTGELFF
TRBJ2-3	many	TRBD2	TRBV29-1	TGCAGCGTTGGGCAGCGGGAGGTGGCGGATACGCAGTATTTT	CSVGQREVADTQYF
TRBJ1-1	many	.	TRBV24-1	TGTGCCACCAGTGATTACGGGGGCACTGAAGCTTTCTTT	CATSDYGGTEAFF
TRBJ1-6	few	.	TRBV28	TGTGCCAGCAGTTTAGGCAGTAATAATTCACCCCTCCACTTT	CASSLGSNNSPLHF
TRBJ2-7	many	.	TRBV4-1	TGCGCCAGCAGCCAAGAGAAGGGCGGGATCTACGAGCAGTACTTC	CASSQEKGGIYEQYF
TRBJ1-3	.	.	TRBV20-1	TGCAGTGCTAGAGATCCAATTTATACAGGAAACACCATATATTTT	CSARDPIYTGNTIYF
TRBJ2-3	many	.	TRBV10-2	TGCGCCAGCAGTGAGTCGGCCAGTCTAACCGATACGCAGTATTTT	CASSESASLTDTQYF
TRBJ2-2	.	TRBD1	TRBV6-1	TGTGCCAGCAAAGGGACAGGGGGCACCGGGGAGCTGTTTTTT	CASKGTGGTGELFF
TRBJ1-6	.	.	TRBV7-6	TGTGCCAGCATTCCCCGGGAGCACCATAATTCACCCCTCCACTTT	CASIPREHHNSPLHF
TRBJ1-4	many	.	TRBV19	TGTGCCAGTAGTATTTTCGGCGGCAGGGGTAAGGAAAGACTGTTTTTT	CASSIFGGRGKERLFF
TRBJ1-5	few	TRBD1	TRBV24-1	TGTGCCACCAGTGATCGACAGGGGGCACGGCCCCAGCATTTT	CATSDRQGARPQHF
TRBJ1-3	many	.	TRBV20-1	TGCAGTGCAGGGACGTTGAACCCCCCTGGAAACACCATATATTTT	CSAGTLNPPGNTIYF
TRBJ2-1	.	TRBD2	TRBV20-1	TGCAGTGCTAGAGAAGGCGGGGGGTGGTATGAGCAGTTCTTC	CSAREGGGWYEQFF
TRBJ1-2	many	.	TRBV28	TGTGCCAGCAGTTTCCAGGGGTCGAACTATGGCTACACCTTC	CASSFQGSNYGYTF
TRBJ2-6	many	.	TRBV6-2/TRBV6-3	TGTGCCAGCAGTTACGACAGCTCTGGGGCCAACGTCCTGACTTTC	CASSYDSSGANVLTF
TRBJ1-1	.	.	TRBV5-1	TGCGCCAGCAGCTTGGGGACAGCCAACACTGAAGCTTTCTTT	CASSLGTANTEAFF
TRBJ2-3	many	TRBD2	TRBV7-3	TGTGCCAGCAGCTTAAGGATATTGACTAGCCGATTGAAAGATACGCAGTATTTT	CASSLRILTSRLKDTQYF
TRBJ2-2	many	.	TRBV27	TGTGCCAGCAGTTTAGGGCGGAACACCGGGGAGCTGTTTTTT	CASSLGRNTGELFF
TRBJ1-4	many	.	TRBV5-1	TGCGCCAGCAGCTTGGACAGGGAAAAACTGTTTTTT	CASSLDREKLFF
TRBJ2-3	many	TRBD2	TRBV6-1	TGTGCCAGCAGTGAGTCTCGGAGCGGGATTGGGGATACGCAGTATTTT	CASSESRSGIGDTQYF
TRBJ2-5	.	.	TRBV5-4	TGTGCCAGCAGCCGGGAGGGACAGGGATTCGAGACCCAGTACTTC	CASSREGQGFETQYF
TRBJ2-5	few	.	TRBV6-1	TGTGCCAGCAGTGAAGATCCTATGGGGAGGACCCAGTACTTC	CASSEDPMGRTQYF
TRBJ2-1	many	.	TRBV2	TGTGCCAGCAGTGGGGGGATGAGGGAGATCAACAATGAGCAGTTCTTC	CASSGGMREINNEQFF
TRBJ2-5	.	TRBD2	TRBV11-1	TGTGCCAGCAGCTTTGGGGCGGGGGTCCAAGAGACCCAGTACTTC	CASSFGAGVQETQYF
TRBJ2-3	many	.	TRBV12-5	TGTGCTAGTGGCCGACCGGACTTCGATACGCAGTATTTT	CASGRPDFDTQYF
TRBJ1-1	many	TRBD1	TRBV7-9	TGTGCCAGCAGTTTCCAGGGGGTTGAAGCTTTCTTT	CASSFQGVEAFF
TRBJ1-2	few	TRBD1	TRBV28	TGTGCCAGCAGGAATAGACAGGGGCCGTTTGGCTACACCTTC	CASRNRQGPFGYTF
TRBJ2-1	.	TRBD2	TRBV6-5	TGTGCCAGCAGTTACAACCCTGGAGTAGCGGGAGGCAATGAGCAGTTCTTC	CASSYNPGVAGGNEQFF
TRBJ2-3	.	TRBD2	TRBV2	TGTGCCAGCAGTGAACTACCAGCGGGGGCCACAGATACGCAGTATTTT	CASSELPAGATDTQYF
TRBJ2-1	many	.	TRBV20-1	TGCAGTGCTAGAGATGGGCGGGAAAACAATGAGCAGTTCTTC	CSARDGRENNEQFF
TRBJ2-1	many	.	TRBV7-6	TGTGCCAGCAGCTTAGGTGCTGGCGTCGGGGGTCGTGAGCAGTTCTTC	CASSLGAGVGGREQFF
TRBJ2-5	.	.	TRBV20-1	TGCAGTGCTAGAGACTACTATGGGGAGACGGAGACCCAGTACTTC	CSARDYYGETETQYF
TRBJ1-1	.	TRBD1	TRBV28	TGTGCCAGCATGGGGACAGGGCTAGTCACTGAAGCTTTCTTT	CASMGTGLVTEAFF
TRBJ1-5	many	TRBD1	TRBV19	TGTGCCAGTAGTGACACAGGGGGAGTTTATCAGCCCCAGCATTTT	CASSDTGGVYQPQHF
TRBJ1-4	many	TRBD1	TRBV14	TGTGCCAGCAGCCAAGGGAAGGGGGCCAATGAAAAACTGTTTTTT	CASSQGKGANEKLFF
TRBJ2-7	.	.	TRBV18	TGTGCCAGCTCACCAGAAGCTAGCACCAACGAGCAGTACTTC	CASSPEASTNEQYF
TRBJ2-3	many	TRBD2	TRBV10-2	TGCGCCAGCACCCCCATTAGCGGGAGGACAGATACGCAGTATTTT	CASTPISGRTDTQYF
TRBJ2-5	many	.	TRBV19	TGTGCCAGTGGCCTCCAAGAGACCCAGTACTTC	CASGLQETQYF
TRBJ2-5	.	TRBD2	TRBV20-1	TGCAGTGCTGACGGGGGAGGGAAAAGGGGCTCTCAAGAGACCCAGTACTTC	CSADGGGKRGSQETQYF
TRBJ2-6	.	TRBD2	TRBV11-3	TGTGCCAGCAGCTTAGGACTAGCGGGAGAGTTCTGGGCTGGGGCCAACGTCCTGACTTTC	CASSLGLAGEFWAGANVLTF
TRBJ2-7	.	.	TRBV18	TGTGCCAGCTCACCAGGAAACAGGGAAAGCGAGCAGTACTTC	CASSPGNRESEQYF
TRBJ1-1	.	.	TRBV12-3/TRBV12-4	TGTGCCAGCAGTGGCGGGACGCTCACTGAAGCTTTCTTT	CASSGGTLTEAFF
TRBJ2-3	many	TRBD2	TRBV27	TGTGCCAGCAGTCCCCGGACTAGCGGGAGCACAGATACGCAGTATTTT	CASSPRTSGSTDTQYF
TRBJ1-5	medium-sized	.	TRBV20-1	TGCAGTGCCCACACAGGCTCACAGCCCCAGCATTTT	CSAHTGSQPQHF
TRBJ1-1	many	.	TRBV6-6	TGTGCCAGCAGTTACGGTTTCCAGTTTGAAGCTTTCTTT	CASSYGFQFEAFF
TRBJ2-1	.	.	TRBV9	TGTGCCAGCAGCGACGGTAACTCCTACAATGAGCAGTTCTTC	CASSDGNSYNEQFF
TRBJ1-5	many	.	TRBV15	TGTGCCACCAGCAGAACGAAGCTAGGCGGTCAGCCCCAGCATTTT	CATSRTKLGGQPQHF
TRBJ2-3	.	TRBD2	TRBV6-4	TGTGTCAGCAGTGACACTAGCGGTAGCACAGATACGCAGTATTTT	CVSSDTSGSTDTQYF
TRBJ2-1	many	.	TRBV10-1	TGCGCCAGCAGTGATGTGGGGGTTACGCGAATCCAGTTCTTC	CASSDVGVTRIQFF
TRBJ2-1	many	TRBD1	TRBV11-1	TGTGCCAGCAGCCCCGGGACAGGGGTAAGGGGGGTTGAGCAGTTCTTC	CASSPGTGVRGVEQFF
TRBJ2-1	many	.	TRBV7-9	TGTGCCAGCAGCTTAGCGGGGGGACTCAATGAGCAGTTCTTC	CASSLAGGLNEQFF
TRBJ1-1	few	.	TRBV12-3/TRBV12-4	TGTGCCAGCAGTTTAGCGCAGGTGTCTGAAGCTTTCTTT	CASSLAQVSEAFF
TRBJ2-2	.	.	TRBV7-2	TGTGCCAGCAACACTGAGGGGGTCCCCGGGGAGCTGTTTTTT	CASNTEGVPGELFF
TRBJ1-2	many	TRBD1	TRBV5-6	TGTGCCAGCAGCACGGGACAGCTTAACTATGGCTACACCTTC	CASSTGQLNYGYTF
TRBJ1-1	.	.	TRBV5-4	TGTTCCATCAGCCCACAGGGGAACACTGAAGCTTTCTTT	CSISPQGNTEAFF